Reported below is one TCR beta chain. Its specificity is not known. These data belong to a study of Graves' ophthalmopathy and Graves' hyperthyroidism. Overall study results and limits: Both a roughly 64% sensitivity and a 72.22% specificity characterized the model's predictions of ophthalmopathy progression.

Amplification of TCR beta CDR3 regions used RNA transcripts. Scientists carried out first-round RT-PCR using HTBI primers and then a second-round multiplex PCR. Each CDR3 protein is one row after TCRdb ran MiXCR on the multiplex PCR reads. The sample has about 620,000 distinct CDR3 sequences; roughly 20% are singletons. V shed 7 bases and J shed 4 bases, with 13 bases lying between them. The CDR3 runs 13 residues. Aged 18 to 65, the patients with hyperthyroidism had under 2 months' duration and were newly diagnosed. Clinical symptoms and serum thyroxine were used for diagnosis; TRAb, thyroid ultrasound and orbital computed tomography were also relied on.

The rearrangement joins TRBV12-3 or TRBV12-4 to TRBJ1-2; D may be TRBD1 (5 bases). The sequence was obtained from a woman younger than 30 with stable Graves' hyperthyroidism. Some clones in this sample may be carry-over from other donors' samples. The material sequenced was peripheral blood. The CDR3 here is CASTGTGIYGYTF. For the CDR3, the DNA is TGTGCCAGCACCGGAACAGGAATCTATGGCTACACCTTC.